Listed below are T cell receptor beta chains from one sample, sequenced in a study of T cell responses to AZD1222 COVID-19 vaccine. Clones were read by immunoSEQ multiplex PCR, and TCRdb kept only the in-frame ones, dropping some. The sample has 210,000 or so clones; about 92% are singletons. Source: peripheral blood, taken on day 0 of MenACWY control vaccination. The receptors were sampled from an adult in good health. Each CDR3 is given with its conserved first and last residue. A D gene is named only where the DNA matches it firmly. Size is stated for part of the rows, as once, few or many counts, or as a class when the clone is expanded.

v_gene	j_gene	d_gene	abundance	CDR3aa	CDR3nt
TRBV29-1	TRBJ1-2	-	-	CSVGGIVGYGYTF	TGCAGCGTTGGCGGGATCGTGGGCTATGGCTACACCTTC
TRBV14	TRBJ1-6	-	-	CASSQDWGVSPLHF	TGTGCCAGCAGCCAAGATTGGGGGGTGTCACCCCTCCACTTT
TRBV9	TRBJ1-3	-	once	CASSPTGIPFGNTIYF	TGTGCCAGCAGCCCCACAGGTATCCCCTTTGGAAACACCATATATTTT
TRBV4-3	TRBJ1-2	-	-	CASSQQFEVTPSGYTF	TGCGCCAGCAGCCAACAGTTCGAGGTTACCCCATCAGGCTACACCTTC
TRBV9	TRBJ2-3	TRBD2	-	CASSVGVAGVDTQYF	TGTGCCAGCAGCGTAGGAGTAGCGGGGGTAGATACGCAGTATTTT
TRBV21-1	TRBJ2-1	-	-	CASSPEDRGNEQFF	TGTGCCAGCAGCCCCGAGGACAGAGGTAATGAGCAGTTCTTC
TRBV19	TRBJ2-7	TRBD2	-	CATRLGGEDEQYF	TGTGCCACCCGACTCGGGGGGGAGGACGAGCAGTACTTC
TRBV19	TRBJ1-2	-	-	CASSLEAGHYGYTF	TGTGCCAGTAGTTTGGAGGCAGGACACTATGGCTACACCTTC
TRBV18	TRBJ1-4	-	-	CASSPLQGPNEKLFF	TGTGCCAGCTCACCACTACAGGGCCCTAATGAAAAACTGTTTTTT
TRBV24-1	TRBJ1-2	-	-	CATSDGRDYTF	TGTGCCACCAGTGACGGGCGTGACTACACCTTC
TRBV3-1/TRBV3-2	TRBJ1-2	-	-	CASRGRGADYGYTF	TGTGCCAGCCGCGGGAGGGGCGCTGACTATGGCTACACCTTC
TRBV7-2	TRBJ2-7	-	-	CASSPPRNEQYF	TGTGCCAGCAGCCCACCCCGGAACGAGCAGTACTTC
TRBV19	TRBJ2-1	TRBD2	-	CASSPTSPMGEQFF	TGTGCCAGTAGTCCGACTAGCCCAATGGGTGAGCAGTTCTTC
TRBV7-2	TRBJ1-1	-	-	CASSWTGTGTEAFF	TGTGCCAGCAGCTGGACGGGGACGGGAACTGAAGCTTTCTTT
TRBV19	TRBJ1-1	-	-	CASSPGPENTEAFF	TGTGCCAGTAGCCCGGGACCGGAGAACACTGAAGCTTTCTTT
TRBV7-2	TRBJ1-5	-	once	CASSSDGIQPQHF	TGTGCCAGCAGCTCAGACGGAATTCAGCCCCAGCATTTT
TRBV6-1	TRBJ2-7	-	-	CASSEFVAVPYEQYF	TGTGCCAGCAGTGAATTTGTAGCGGTTCCCTACGAGCAGTACTTC
TRBV7-9	TRBJ2-3	-	-	CASSQGSTDTQYF	TGTGCCAGCAGTCAGGGTAGCACAGATACGCAGTATTTT
TRBV15	TRBJ1-5	-	-	CATSRVDQPQHF	TGTGCCACCAGCAGAGTTGATCAGCCCCAGCATTTT
TRBV6-5	TRBJ1-4	TRBD1	-	CATTQGATNEKLFF	TGTGCCACCACGCAGGGGGCAACTAATGAAAAACTGTTTTTT
TRBV18	TRBJ2-7	TRBD1	-	CASSPGTGGAYEQYF	TGTGCCAGCTCACCCGGGACAGGGGGCGCCTACGAGCAGTACTTC
TRBV2	TRBJ2-2	-	-	CASSERWTGELFF	TGTGCCAGCAGCGAGCGATGGACCGGGGAGCTGTTTTTT
TRBV19	TRBJ1-6	TRBD1	-	CASNPTATWTGSSPLHF	TGTGCCAGCAATCCTACAGCAACCTGGACAGGGAGCTCACCCCTCCACTTT
TRBV30	TRBJ2-3	TRBD2	-	CAWSAGLAGGETQYF	TGTGCCTGGAGCGCGGGACTAGCGGGGGGTGAGACGCAGTATTTT
TRBV6-5	TRBJ2-7	TRBD1	-	CASSKQDRDYEQYF	TGTGCCAGCAGTAAGCAAGACAGGGACTACGAGCAGTACTTC
TRBV4-3	TRBJ2-3	TRBD2	-	CASSLYLAEITDTQYF	TGCGCCAGCAGCCTTTATCTAGCGGAGATAACAGATACGCAGTATTTT
TRBV7-2	TRBJ1-1	-	-	CASSTQGKTEAFF	TGTGCCAGCAGCACTCAGGGAAAGACTGAAGCTTTCTTT
TRBV29-1	TRBJ2-7	TRBD1	-	CSVGDSSYEQYF	TGCAGCGTTGGGGACAGCTCCTACGAGCAGTACTTC
TRBV2	TRBJ1-5	TRBD1	-	CASGYGQGDQPQHF	TGTGCCAGCGGATACGGACAGGGGGATCAGCCCCAGCATTTT
TRBV4-2	TRBJ1-1	-	-	CASSQERKLAGEAFF	TGTGCCAGCAGCCAAGAGAGAAAGTTGGCAGGCGAAGCTTTCTTT
TRBV5-6	TRBJ1-4	TRBD1	-	CASRGRGRGEKLFF	TGTGCCAGCAGGGGCAGGGGGCGAGGTGAAAAACTGTTTTTT
TRBV19	TRBJ1-6	TRBD1	-	CASSPRGQVTNSPLHF	TGTGCCAGTAGTCCGCGAGGACAGGTCACAAATTCACCCCTCCACTTT
TRBV11-1	TRBJ1-2	-	-	CASSSTQRDPWAYTF	TGTGCCAGCAGCTCTACCCAACGGGACCCATGGGCCTACACCTTC
TRBV5-1	TRBJ2-1	TRBD2	-	CASSLDVAGGNNEQFF	TGCGCCAGCAGCTTGGATGTAGCGGGGGGTAACAATGAGCAGTTCTTC
TRBV5-6	TRBJ1-5	TRBD1	-	CASSLRTGYSNQPQHF	TGTGCCAGCAGCTTACGGACAGGGTATAGCAATCAGCCCCAGCATTTT
TRBV2	TRBJ1-1	-	-	CASSYDPNTEAFF	TGTGCCAGCAGTTACGACCCGAACACTGAAGCTTTCTTT